A single T cell receptor beta chain is shown here with its context. The entry originates in a study of graft-versus-host responses after intestinal transplantation. Generated by immunoSEQ multiplex PCR, the TCRdb table keeps only in-frame clones and is missing some. Of just under 100,000 clones listed, roughly 90% are singletons. The source of this sequence is a human patient who received an intestinal transplant, so some T cells may come from the graft donor. Sequences were derived from PBMCs, sampled 450 to 460 days after intestinal transplant.

CDR3 sequence: CASSPKGLPGDEQFF. CDR3 nucleotide sequence: TGTGCCAGTAGTCCAAAGGGACTGCCCGGCGATGAGCAGTTCTTC. The genes are TRBV19 and TRBJ2-1, with a weak D call TRBD2 (6 bases). The germline V gene encodes CDR1 LNHDA and CDR2 SQIVND (reference sequence). Trimming took 5 bases from V and 8 from J, leaving 19 bases between them. The CDR3 has 15 residues.